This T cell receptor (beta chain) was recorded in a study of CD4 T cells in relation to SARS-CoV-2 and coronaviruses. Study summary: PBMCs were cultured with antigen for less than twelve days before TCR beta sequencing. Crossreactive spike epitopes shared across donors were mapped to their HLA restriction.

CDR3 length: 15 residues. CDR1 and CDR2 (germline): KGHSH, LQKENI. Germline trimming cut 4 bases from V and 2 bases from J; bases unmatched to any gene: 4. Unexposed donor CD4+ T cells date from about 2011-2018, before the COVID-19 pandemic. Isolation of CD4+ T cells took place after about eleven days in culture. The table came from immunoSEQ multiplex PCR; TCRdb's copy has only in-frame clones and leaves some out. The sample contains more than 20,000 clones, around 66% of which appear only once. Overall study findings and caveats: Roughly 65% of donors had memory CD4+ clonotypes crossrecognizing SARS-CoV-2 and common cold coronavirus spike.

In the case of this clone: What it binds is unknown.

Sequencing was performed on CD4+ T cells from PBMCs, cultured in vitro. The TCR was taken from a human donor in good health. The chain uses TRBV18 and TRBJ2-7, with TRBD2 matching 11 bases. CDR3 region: CASSQVAGGTYEQYF. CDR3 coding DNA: TGTGCCAGCTCACAAGTAGCGGGAGGGACCTACGAGCAGTACTTC.